A single sample is the source of the 5 T cell receptor beta chains below, sequenced in a study of CD8 T cells in Susac syndrome (dated by TCRdb to the late 2010s). The library was obtained by the immunoSEQ multiplex PCR assay. RNA was extracted using the RNeasy kit, and about 0.5 to 1 ug of the RNA was reverse transcribed with random hexamers. TCRdb trimmed the raw reads at Q25, called clones with MiXCR and kept productive beta chains. CDR3 protein sequences are deduplicated, and each keeps its most common genes and DNA. Counted in this sample were some 210,000 distinct CDR3 sequences; 94% of them appeared once. Under 0.2% of the sample is in the top ten clones. The sample comprised CD4+ T cells from PBMCs. The source is a human donor with Susac syndrome.

The chain links TRBV12-3 or TRBV12-4 to TRBJ1-1; the D is unclear. The CDR3 totals 13 residues. V lost 0 bases and J lost 7, with 9 bases in between. CDR3: CASSLAEGNEAFF. CDR3 coding DNA: TGTGCCAGCAGTTTAGCGGAGGGAAATGAAGCTTTCTTT.

As DNA, the CDR3 is TGTGCCAGCAGCCGCGGGACTAGCGGGGGGGATGAGCAGTTCTTC. It yields the protein CASSRGTSGGDEQFF. V gene TRBV11-2 combines with J gene TRBJ2-1, with 16 bases matching TRBD2. Germline values: CDR1 SGHAT, CDR2 FQNNGV. J gave up 8 bases and V 5 bases, and 3 bases lay outside the gene matches. The CDR3 has 15 amino acids.

The chain carries TRBV7-2 and TRBJ2-5; 15 bases match TRBD2. The CDR3 is 18 residues long. Per germline, CDR1 SGHTA and CDR2 FQGNSA. Trimming cost V 1 base and J 4 bases; bases outside gene matches: 7. This CDR3 is CASSLGTSGGAKRETQYF. The CDR3 bases are TGTGCCAGCAGCTTAGGGACTAGCGGGGGGGCCAAGCGAGAGACCCAGTACTTC. The full variable domain, in which reference TRBV7-2 and TRBJ2-5 provide the parts outside the CDR3, is GAGVSQSPSNKVTEKGKDVELRCDPISGHTALYWYRQSLGQGLEFLIYFQGNSAPDKSGLPSDRFSAERTGGSVSTLTIQRTQQEDSAVYLCASSLGTSGGAKRETQYFGPGTRLLVL.

This chain links TRBV23-1 with TRBJ1-1; D not resolved. TRBV23-1 is identified as an open reading frame with a role that is uncertain. The CDR3 consists of 12 residues. V was pared by 7 bases and J by 1 base, with 7 bases between. This CDR3 reads CASKDPNTEAFF. The CDR3 nucleotides are TGCGCCAGCAAGGACCCGAACACTGAAGCTTTCTTT.

V usage is TRBV2 and J usage is TRBJ2-1; 9 nucleotides line up with TRBD1. The CDR3 sequence is 13 residues long. Germline-derived CDR1 and CDR2 are SNHLY and FYNNEI. The ends lost 6 bases at V and 6 bases at J; junction bases unmatched: 3. The DNA for the CDR3 is TGTGCCAGCAGGAGGACAGGGGTCAATGAGCAGTTCTTC. Translation: CASRRTGVNEQFF.